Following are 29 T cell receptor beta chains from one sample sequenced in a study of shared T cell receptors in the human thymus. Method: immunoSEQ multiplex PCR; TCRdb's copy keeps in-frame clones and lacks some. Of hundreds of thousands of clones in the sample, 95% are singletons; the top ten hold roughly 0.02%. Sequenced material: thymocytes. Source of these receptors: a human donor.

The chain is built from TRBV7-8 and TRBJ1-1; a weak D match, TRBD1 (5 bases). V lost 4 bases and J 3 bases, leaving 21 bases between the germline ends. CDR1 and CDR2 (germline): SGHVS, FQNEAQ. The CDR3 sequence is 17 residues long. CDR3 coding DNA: TGTGCCAGCAGCTCAGCGAGGCCCCAGGGTTCCCACACTGAAGCTTTCTTT. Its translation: CASSSARPQGSHTEAFF.

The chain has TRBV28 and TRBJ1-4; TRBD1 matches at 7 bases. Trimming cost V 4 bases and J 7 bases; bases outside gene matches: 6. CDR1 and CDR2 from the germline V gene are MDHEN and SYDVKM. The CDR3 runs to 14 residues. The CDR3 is CASSSDRSFEKLFF. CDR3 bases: TGTGCCAGCAGTTCGGACAGGAGTTTTGAAAAACTGTTTTTT.

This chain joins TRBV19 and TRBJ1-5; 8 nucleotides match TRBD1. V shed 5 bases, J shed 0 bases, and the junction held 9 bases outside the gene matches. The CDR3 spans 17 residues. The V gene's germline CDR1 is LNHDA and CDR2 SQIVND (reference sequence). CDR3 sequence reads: CASSSDRESNSNQPQHF. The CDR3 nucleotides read TGTGCCAGTAGTTCGGACAGGGAAAGTAATAGCAATCAGCCCCAGCATTTT.

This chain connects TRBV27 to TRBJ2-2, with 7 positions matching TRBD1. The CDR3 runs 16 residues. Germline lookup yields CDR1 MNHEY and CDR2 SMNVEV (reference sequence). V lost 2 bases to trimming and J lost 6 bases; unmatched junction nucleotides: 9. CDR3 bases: TGTGCCAGCAGTTTAATGGGACAGCCTTTGGCCGGGGAGCTGTTTTTT. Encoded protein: CASSLMGQPLAGELFF.

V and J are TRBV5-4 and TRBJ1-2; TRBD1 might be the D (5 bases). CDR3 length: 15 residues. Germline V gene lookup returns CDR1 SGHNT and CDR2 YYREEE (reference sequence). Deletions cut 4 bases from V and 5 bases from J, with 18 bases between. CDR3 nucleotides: TGTGCCAGCAGCCCCGGCGGGGGAATAAGGTATGGCTACACCTTC. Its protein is CASSPGGGIRYGYTF.

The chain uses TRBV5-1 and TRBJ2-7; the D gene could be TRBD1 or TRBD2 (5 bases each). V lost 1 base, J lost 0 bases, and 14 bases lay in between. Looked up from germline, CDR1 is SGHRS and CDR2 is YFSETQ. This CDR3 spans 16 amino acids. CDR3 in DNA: TGCGCCAGCAGCTTGAATTTCGGGACCTTCTCCTACGAGCAGTACTTC. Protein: CASSLNFGTFSYEQYF.

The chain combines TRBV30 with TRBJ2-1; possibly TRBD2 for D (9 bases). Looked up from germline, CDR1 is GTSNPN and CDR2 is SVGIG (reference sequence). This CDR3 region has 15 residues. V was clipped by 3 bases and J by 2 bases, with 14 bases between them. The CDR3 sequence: CAWRLAGQAYNEQFF. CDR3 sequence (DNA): TGTGCCTGGAGGCTAGCGGGACAGGCCTACAATGAGCAGTTCTTC.

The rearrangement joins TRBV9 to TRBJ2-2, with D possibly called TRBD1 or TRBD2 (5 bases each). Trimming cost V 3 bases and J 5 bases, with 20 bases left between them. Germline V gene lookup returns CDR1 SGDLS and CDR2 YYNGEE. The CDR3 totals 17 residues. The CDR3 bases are TGTGCCAGCAGCGCCCTGGACGGCCGGGGCGGGACCGGGGAGCTGTTTTTT. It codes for CASSALDGRGGTGELFF. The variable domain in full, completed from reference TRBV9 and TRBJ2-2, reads DSGVTQTPKHLITATGQRVTLRCSPRSGDLSVYWYQQSLDQGLQFLIQYYNGEERAKGNILERFSAQQFPDLHSELNLSSLELGDSALYFCASSALDGRGGTGELFFGEGSRLTVL.

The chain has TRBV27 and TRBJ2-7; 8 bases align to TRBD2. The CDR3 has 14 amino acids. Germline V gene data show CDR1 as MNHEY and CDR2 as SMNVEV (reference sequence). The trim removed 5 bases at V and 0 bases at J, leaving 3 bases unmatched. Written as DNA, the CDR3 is TGTGCCAGCAGTACTAGCGGAAGCTCCTACGAGCAGTACTTC. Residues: CASSTSGSSYEQYF.

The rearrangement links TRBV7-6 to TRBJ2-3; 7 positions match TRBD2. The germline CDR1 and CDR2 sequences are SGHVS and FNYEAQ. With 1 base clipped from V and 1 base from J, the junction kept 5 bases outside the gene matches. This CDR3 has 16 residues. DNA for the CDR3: TGTGCCAGCAGCTTAGGGGCGGGAGCTGGCACAGATACGCAGTATTTT. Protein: CASSLGAGAGTDTQYF. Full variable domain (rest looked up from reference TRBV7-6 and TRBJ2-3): GAGVSQSPRYKVTKRGQDVALRCDPISGHVSLYWYRQALGQGPEFLTYFNYEAQQDKSGLPNDRFSAERPEGSISTLTIQRTEQRDSAMYRCASSLGAGAGTDTQYFGPGTRLTVL.

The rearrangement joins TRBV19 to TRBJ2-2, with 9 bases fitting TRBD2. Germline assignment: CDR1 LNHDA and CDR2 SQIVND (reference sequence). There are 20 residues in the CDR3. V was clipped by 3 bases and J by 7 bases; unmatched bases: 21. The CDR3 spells CASSIDNRRWREGPVGELFF. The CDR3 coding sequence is TGTGCCAGTAGTATCGATAATAGACGTTGGCGGGAGGGCCCGGTCGGGGAGCTGTTTTTT.

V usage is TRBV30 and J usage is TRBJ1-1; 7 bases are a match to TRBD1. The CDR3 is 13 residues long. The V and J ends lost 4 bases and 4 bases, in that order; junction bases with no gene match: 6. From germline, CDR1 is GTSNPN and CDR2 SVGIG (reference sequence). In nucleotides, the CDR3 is TGTGCCTGGAACCAGCCAGGGGGCACTGAAGCTTTCTTT. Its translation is CAWNQPGGTEAFF.

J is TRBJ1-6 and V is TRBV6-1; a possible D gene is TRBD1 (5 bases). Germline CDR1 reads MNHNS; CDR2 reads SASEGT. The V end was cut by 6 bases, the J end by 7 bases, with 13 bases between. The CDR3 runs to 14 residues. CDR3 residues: CASRGGTENSPLHF. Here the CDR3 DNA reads TGTGCCAGCAGGGGGGGGACCGAGAATTCACCCCTCCACTTT.

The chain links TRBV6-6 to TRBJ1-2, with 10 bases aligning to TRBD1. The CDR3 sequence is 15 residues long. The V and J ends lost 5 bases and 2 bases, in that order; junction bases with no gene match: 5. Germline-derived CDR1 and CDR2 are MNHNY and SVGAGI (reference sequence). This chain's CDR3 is CASSTDRGENYGYTF. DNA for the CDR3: TGTGCCAGCAGTACGGACAGGGGGGAGAACTATGGCTACACCTTC.

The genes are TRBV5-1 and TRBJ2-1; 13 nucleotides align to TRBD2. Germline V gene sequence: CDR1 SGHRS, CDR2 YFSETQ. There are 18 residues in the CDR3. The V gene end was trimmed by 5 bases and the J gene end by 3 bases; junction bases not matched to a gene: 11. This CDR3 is CASRPETGTSGDYNEQFF. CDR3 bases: TGCGCCAGCAGACCCGAGACCGGGACTAGCGGGGACTACAATGAGCAGTTCTTC.

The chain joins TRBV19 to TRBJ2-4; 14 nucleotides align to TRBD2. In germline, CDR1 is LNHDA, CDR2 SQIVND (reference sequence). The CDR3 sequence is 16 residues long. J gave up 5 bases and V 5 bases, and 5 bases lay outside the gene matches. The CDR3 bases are TGTGCCAGTAGTTCCCCGGGACTAGCGGGAGAAAACATTCAGTACTTC. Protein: CASSSPGLAGENIQYF. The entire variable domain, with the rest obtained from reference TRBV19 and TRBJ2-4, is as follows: DGGITQSPKYLFRKEGQNVTLSCEQNLNHDAMYWYRQDPGQGLRLIYYSQIVNDFQKGDIAEGYSVSREKKESFPLTVTSAQKNPTAFYLCASSSPGLAGENIQYFGAGTRLSVL.

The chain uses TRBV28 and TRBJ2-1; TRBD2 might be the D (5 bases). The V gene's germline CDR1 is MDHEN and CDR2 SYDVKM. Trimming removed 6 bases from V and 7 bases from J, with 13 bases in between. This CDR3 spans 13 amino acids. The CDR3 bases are TGTGCCAGCAGGGGAGAGGGTAGGAATGAGCAGTTCTTC. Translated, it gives CASRGEGRNEQFF.

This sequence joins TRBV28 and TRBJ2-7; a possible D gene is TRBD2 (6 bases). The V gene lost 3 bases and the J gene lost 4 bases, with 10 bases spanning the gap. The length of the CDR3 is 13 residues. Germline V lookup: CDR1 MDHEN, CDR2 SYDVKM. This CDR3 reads CASSFRGKYEQYF. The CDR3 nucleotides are TGTGCCAGCAGTTTTCGGGGGAAGTACGAGCAGTACTTC.

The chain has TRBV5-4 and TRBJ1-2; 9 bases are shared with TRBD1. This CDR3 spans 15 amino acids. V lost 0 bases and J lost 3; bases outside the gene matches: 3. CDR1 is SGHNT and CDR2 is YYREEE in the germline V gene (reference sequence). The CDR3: CASSLGDREYYGYTF. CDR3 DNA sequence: TGTGCCAGCAGCTTGGGGGACAGGGAGTACTATGGCTACACCTTC.

In DNA, the CDR3 is TGCAGCGGGGGTCGGGTCTCCTACAATGAGCAGTTCTTC. As protein: CSGGRVSYNEQFF. The rearrangement joins TRBV29-1 to TRBJ2-1; D not certain. The V gene lost 7 bases and the J gene lost 0 bases, with 10 bases spanning the gap. CDR3 length: 13 amino acids. CDR1 is SQVTM, CDR2 ANQGSEA, per germline.

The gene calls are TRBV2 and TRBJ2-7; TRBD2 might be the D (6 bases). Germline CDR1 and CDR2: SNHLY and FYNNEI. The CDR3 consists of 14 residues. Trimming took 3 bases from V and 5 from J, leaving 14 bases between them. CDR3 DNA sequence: TGTGCCAGCAGTGATTGGAGGGGAAATGACGAGCAGTACTTC. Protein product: CASSDWRGNDEQYF.

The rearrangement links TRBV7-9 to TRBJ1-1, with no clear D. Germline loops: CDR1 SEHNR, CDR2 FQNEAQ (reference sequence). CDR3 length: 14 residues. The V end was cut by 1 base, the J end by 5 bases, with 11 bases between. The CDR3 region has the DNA TGTGCCAGCAGCTTAGAAGATCCGTGGACTGAAGCTTTCTTT. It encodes CASSLEDPWTEAFF.

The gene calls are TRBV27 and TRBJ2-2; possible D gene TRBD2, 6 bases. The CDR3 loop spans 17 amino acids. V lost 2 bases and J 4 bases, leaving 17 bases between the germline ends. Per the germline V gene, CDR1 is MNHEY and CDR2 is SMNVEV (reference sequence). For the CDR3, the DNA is TGTGCCAGCAGTTTAAAGTTCGGCGGGAATGGCACCGGGGAGCTGTTTTTT. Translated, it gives CASSLKFGGNGTGELFF.

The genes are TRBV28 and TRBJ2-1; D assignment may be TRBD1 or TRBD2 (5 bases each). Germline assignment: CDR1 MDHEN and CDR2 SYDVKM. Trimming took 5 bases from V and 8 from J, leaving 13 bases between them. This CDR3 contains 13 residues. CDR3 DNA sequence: TGTGCCAGCAGTGGGGGATGGGAGCATGAGCAGTTCTTC. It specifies CASSGGWEHEQFF.

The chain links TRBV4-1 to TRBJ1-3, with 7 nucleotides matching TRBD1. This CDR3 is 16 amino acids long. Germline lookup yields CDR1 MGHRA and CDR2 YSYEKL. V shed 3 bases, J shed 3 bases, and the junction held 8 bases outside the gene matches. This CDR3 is CASSHPEGGSGNTIYF. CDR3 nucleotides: TGCGCCAGCAGCCACCCCGAAGGGGGCAGTGGAAACACCATATATTTT.

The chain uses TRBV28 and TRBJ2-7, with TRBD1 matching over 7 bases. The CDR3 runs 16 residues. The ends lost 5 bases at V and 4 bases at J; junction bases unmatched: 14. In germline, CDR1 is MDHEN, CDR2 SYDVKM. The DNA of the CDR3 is TGTGCCAGCAGTCCACCCCCTGACAGGGCGAAGTACGAGCAGTACTTC. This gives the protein CASSPPPDRAKYEQYF.

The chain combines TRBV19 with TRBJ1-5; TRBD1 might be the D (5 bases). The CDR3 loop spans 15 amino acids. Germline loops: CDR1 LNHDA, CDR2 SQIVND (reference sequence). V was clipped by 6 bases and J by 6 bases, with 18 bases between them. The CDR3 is CASRGVGAEGQPQHF. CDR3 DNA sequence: TGTGCCAGTAGAGGTGTAGGGGCGGAAGGTCAGCCCCAGCATTTT.

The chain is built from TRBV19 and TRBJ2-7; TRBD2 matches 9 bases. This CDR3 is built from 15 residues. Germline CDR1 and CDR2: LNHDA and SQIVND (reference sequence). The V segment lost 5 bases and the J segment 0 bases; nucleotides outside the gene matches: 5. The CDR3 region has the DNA TGTGCCAGTAGTTCCCCTAGCGGGGTCTCCTACGAGCAGTACTTC. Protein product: CASSSPSGVSYEQYF.

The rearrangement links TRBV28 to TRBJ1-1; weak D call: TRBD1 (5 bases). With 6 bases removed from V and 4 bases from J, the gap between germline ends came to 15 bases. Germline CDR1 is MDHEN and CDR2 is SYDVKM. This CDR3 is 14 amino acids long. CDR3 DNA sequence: TGTGCCAGCAGGGGTCCGCGGGGGTTCACTGAAGCTTTCTTT. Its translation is CASRGPRGFTEAFF.